Following are 18 T cell receptor beta chains from one sample sequenced in a study of cytomegalovirus exposure and HLA in healthy donors. Vbeta (60) and Jbeta (13) primers were used in the PCR. Sequencing used immunoSEQ multiplex PCR; TCRdb keeps in-frame clones, though not all of them. Of fewer than 200,000 clones in the sample, around 81% are singletons; the top ten hold about 2.3%. Specimen: PBMCs. All receptors come from a woman aged 25 to 45 in good health and CMV-seronegative.

This chain joins TRBV7-2 and TRBJ2-5; TRBD2 might be the D (5 bases). The length of the CDR3 is 14 residues. The ends were cut back, 6 bases at V and 0 bases at J, with 11 bases in the middle. Germline loops: CDR1 SGHTA, CDR2 FQGNSA. The CDR3 DNA sequence: TGTGCCAGCAGACGTGCAGCGGACCAAGAGACCCAGTACTTC. Its protein is CASRRAADQETQYF.

The chain has TRBV10-3 and TRBJ2-5; TRBD1 aligns across 10 bases. Germline lookup yields CDR1 ENHRY and CDR2 SYGVKD. The CDR3 extends over 13 amino acids. V gave up 6 bases and J gave up 5 bases; unmatched junction bases: 3. The CDR3 region is CAISGGQGETQYF. The CDR3 nucleotides are TGTGCCATCAGCGGGGGACAGGGGGAGACCCAGTACTTC.

This rearrangement joins TRBV7-8 to TRBJ1-2; TRBD1 agrees at 9 bases. This CDR3 comprises 13 residues. J lost 6 bases, V lost 5 bases, and 4 bases had no gene match. Germline-derived CDR1 and CDR2 are SGHVS and FQNEAQ. CDR3 sequence (DNA): TGTGCCAGCAGCCCCCGGACAGGGGATGGCTACACCTTC. This gives the protein CASSPRTGDGYTF.

The V and J genes are TRBV9 and TRBJ1-5, with D possibly matching TRBD1 (5 bases). The CDR3 spans 13 residues. Germline CDR1 is SGDLS and CDR2 is YYNGEE. Deletions cut 3 bases from V and 7 bases from J, with 11 bases between. The CDR3 sequence: CASSEQDGQPQHF. DNA of the CDR3: TGTGCCAGCAGCGAACAGGATGGGCAGCCCCAGCATTTT.

V gene TRBV19 combines with J gene TRBJ1-5, with D possibly matching TRBD1 (6 bases). Germline V gives CDR1 LNHDA, CDR2 SQIVND (reference sequence). CDR3 length equals 13 residues. Trimming cost V 8 bases and J 6 bases, with 14 bases left between them. CDR3 protein: CASGAGASQPQHF. Written as DNA, the CDR3 is TGTGCCAGTGGGGCAGGGGCTAGTCAGCCCCAGCATTTT.

CDR3 amino acids: CASSVRPGQGTKTQYF. CDR3 DNA: TGTGCCAGCAGCGTCCGCCCGGGACAGGGGACGAAGACCCAGTACTTC. V usage is TRBV9 and J usage is TRBJ2-5, with TRBD1 matching over 10 bases. CDR1 is SGDLS, CDR2 YYNGEE, per germline. The CDR3 extends over 16 amino acids. The junction had 10 bases not matched to a gene; V was cut back by 2 bases and J by 6 bases.

V gene TRBV14 combines with J gene TRBJ2-5; 13 bases are shared with TRBD2. V shed 1 base and J 13 bases; nucleotides not matched to a gene: 6. There are 14 residues in the CDR3. Germline CDR1 SGHDN, CDR2 FVKESK. The CDR3 loop reads CASSQGLAGGPRYF. The CDR3 DNA follows: TGTGCCAGCAGCCAAGGACTAGCGGGAGGCCCCCGGTACTTC.

This chain links TRBV9 with TRBJ2-3; TRBD2 matches at 8 bases. The ends lost 0 bases at V and 1 base at J; junction bases unmatched: 4. Germline V gene lookup returns CDR1 SGDLS and CDR2 YYNGEE. This CDR3 has 16 amino acids. The CDR3 reads CASSVAGGLRTDTQYF. The DNA of the CDR3 is TGTGCCAGCAGCGTAGCGGGGGGGCTCCGCACAGATACGCAGTATTTT. Supplemented by reference TRBV9 and TRBJ2-3, the full variable domain reads DSGVTQTPKHLITATGQRVTLRCSPRSGDLSVYWYQQSLDQGLQFLIQYYNGEERAKGNILERFSAQQFPDLHSELNLSSLELGDSALYFCASSVAGGLRTDTQYFGPGTRLTVL.

This chain links TRBV2 with TRBJ2-5, with TRBD1 matching over 8 bases. Gene TRBJ2-7 matches the end of the DNA better, so the J call may be wrong. This CDR3 comprises 15 residues. Germline V lookup: CDR1 SNHLY, CDR2 FYNNEI. In DNA form, the CDR3 reads TGTGCCAGCAGCTTACCGGGACAGGAAGACTACGAGCAGTACTTC. It codes for CASSLPGQEDYEQYF.

The chain carries TRBV2 and TRBJ1-2; 10 positions match TRBD1. Germline-derived CDR1 and CDR2 are SNHLY and FYNNEI. V lost 11 bases and J lost 4; bases outside the gene matches: 7. This CDR3 contains 13 residues. The DNA for the CDR3 is TGTGCCGGGGGGACAGGGGACTCCTATGGCTACACCTTC. Translation: CAGGTGDSYGYTF.

This clone was picked up a small number of times. This chain joins TRBV5-1 and TRBJ2-5; unclear D gene. CDR1 is SGHRS and CDR2 is YFSETQ in the germline V gene. V shed 0 bases and J shed 0 bases, with 9 bases lying between them. This CDR3 region has 15 residues. CDR3 region: CASSLGSQNQETQYF. As DNA, the CDR3 is TGCGCCAGCAGCTTGGGGTCACAGAACCAAGAGACCCAGTACTTC.

The V call is TRBV6-1, the J call TRBJ1-2; TRBD1 might be the D (5 bases). The V and J ends lost 7 bases and 4 bases respectively, with 16 bases between them. Germline V lookup: CDR1 MNHNS, CDR2 SASEGT. CDR3 length: 14 amino acids. CDR3 loop: CASTPRGVPYGYTF. In nucleotides, the CDR3 is TGTGCCAGCACCCCGCGGGGGGTCCCCTATGGCTACACCTTC.

The chain links TRBV7-8 to TRBJ2-1; 9 bases fit TRBD2. V gave up 6 bases and J gave up 6 bases; unmatched junction bases: 15. CDR1 and CDR2 (germline): SGHVS, FQNEAQ. This CDR3 spans 17 amino acids. Written as DNA, the CDR3 is TGTGCCAGCAGGCCCAGGGATCTTGCGGGAGGGGGCAATGAGCAGTTCTTC. Translating gives CASRPRDLAGGGNEQFF.

This rearrangement joins TRBV28 to TRBJ2-7, with D perhaps matching TRBD2 (6 bases). From germline, CDR1 is MDHEN and CDR2 SYDVKM. Between the trimmed V and J ends, which lost 5 bases and 6 bases, there was a span of 23 bases. This CDR3 is built from 16 residues. The CDR3 here is CASSETGTLDVGEQYF. For the CDR3, the DNA is TGTGCCAGCAGTGAAACCGGGACTTTGGACGTAGGCGAGCAGTACTTC. Full variable domain (rest looked up from reference TRBV28 and TRBJ2-7): DVKVTQSSRYLVKRTGEKVFLECVQDMDHENMFWYRQDPGLGLRLIYFSYDVKMKEKGDIPEGYSVSREKKERFSLILESASTNQTSMYLCASSETGTLDVGEQYFGPGTRLTVT.

The gene calls are TRBV27 and TRBJ1-1, with unresolved D. This CDR3 has 14 amino acids. Between the trimmed V and J ends, which lost 4 bases and 5 bases, there was a span of 14 bases. Germline V gene sequence: CDR1 MNHEY, CDR2 SMNVEV (reference sequence). CDR3 loop: CASSSQRLRTEAFF. CDR3 sequence (DNA): TGTGCCAGCAGTTCGCAGCGGTTGAGGACTGAAGCTTTCTTT.

The gene calls are TRBV15 and TRBJ1-5; no clear D gene. The CDR3 runs 16 residues. Between the trimmed V and J ends, which lost 1 base and 3 bases, there was a span of 13 bases. Germline CDR1 LNHNV, CDR2 YYDKDF (reference sequence). CDR3: CATSRGQAGPNQPQHF. The CDR3 nucleotides read TGTGCCACCAGCAGAGGACAAGCCGGTCCCAATCAGCCCCAGCATTTT.

The CDR3, as DNA: TGTGCCAGCAGTGGGCTAGCGGGAGGGCCAGGTAGCACAGATACGCAGTATTTT. Translated, it gives CASSGLAGGPGSTDTQYF. The chain joins TRBV28 to TRBJ2-3; 12 bases map to TRBD2. This CDR3 comprises 18 residues. Germline loops: CDR1 MDHEN, CDR2 SYDVKM. With V trimmed by 5 bases and J by 0 bases, 9 bases remained unmatched.

The gene calls are TRBV28 and TRBJ2-1; D is unclear. Trimming left V 3 bases short and J 1 base short, with 7 bases between. Looked up from germline, CDR1 is MDHEN and CDR2 is SYDVKM. The CDR3 contains 14 residues. Here the CDR3 DNA reads TGTGCCAGCAGTTTGACGGGTTCCTACAATGAGCAGTTCTTC. Its protein product is CASSLTGSYNEQFF. Using reference TRBV28 and TRBJ2-1 for the parts outside the CDR3, the full variable domain is DVKVTQSSRYLVKRTGEKVFLECVQDMDHENMFWYRQDPGLGLRLIYFSYDVKMKEKGDIPEGYSVSREKKERFSLILESASTNQTSMYLCASSLTGSYNEQFFGPGTRLTVL.